The T cell receptor (beta chain) under discussion was sequenced for a study of T cell repertoires in cytomegalovirus infection. Study overall: Matching HLA type, along with CMV infection, was indicated by public TCR beta signatures.

In TCRdb, the reads were re-called with MiXCR into one record per CDR3 protein. The table has approximately 730,000 distinct CDR3 sequences, around 30% seen once. The length of the CDR3 is 12 residues. The V end lost 3 bases, the J end lost 8 bases, and 10 bases lay between the germline ends. From germline, CDR1 is LGHDT and CDR2 YNNKEL (reference sequence). With respect to this clonotype: Its antigen is currently unknown.

This sequence originates from a human donor in good health (CMV status not recorded). Some clones in this sample may be carry-over from other donors' samples. V gene TRBV3-1 combines with J gene TRBJ1-2; unclear D gene. The sample consisted of cultured PBMCs, taken from culture after CMV antigen stimulation. CDR3 sequence reads: CASSQDSRGYTF. The DNA of the CDR3 is TGTGCCAGCAGCCAGGACTCTCGGGGCTACACCTTC. The variable domain in full, completed from reference TRBV3-1 and TRBJ1-2, reads DTAVSQTPKYLVTQMGNDKSIKCEQNLGHDTMYWYKQDSKKFLKIMFSYNNKELIINETVPNRFSPKSPDKAHLNLHINSLELGDSAVYFCASSQDSRGYTFGSGTRLTVV.